These 29 T cell receptor beta chains were sequenced from one sample in a study of blood T cells in healthy people across ages. Sample-barcoded 5' priming and a J-beta primer mix drove a second PCR of roughly 6 to 12 cycles. TCRdb itself ran the 5' RACE reads through MiXCR, one entry per CDR3 protein. Of 1.4 million to 1.5 million distinct CDR3 sequences listed, roughly 45% are singletons. Sequencing was carried out using blood. The receptors were sampled from a woman aged 18-29 years in good health.

This clonotype was seen more than once but under ten times. The chain recombines TRBV6-1 with TRBJ2-3, with 8 bases aligning to TRBD2. With V trimmed by 1 base and J by 4 bases, 7 bases remained unmatched. Germline CDR1 and CDR2: MNHNS and SASEGT. The CDR3 is 16 amino acids. Here the CDR3 reads CASSEVAGGVADTQYF. CDR3 sequence (DNA): TGTGCCAGCAGTGAAGTCGCGGGAGGTGTTGCAGATACGCAGTATTTT.

This chain joins TRBV29-1 and TRBJ1-4, with D maybe TRBD1 (6 bases). The CDR3 contains 14 residues. Trimming stripped 6 bases from V and 3 bases from J, with 14 bases between. Germline V gives CDR1 SQVTM, CDR2 ANQGSEA. The CDR3 spells CSVLTGPANEKLFF. The CDR3 bases are TGCAGCGTGCTTACAGGGCCGGCTAATGAAAAACTGTTTTTT.

About this clonotype itself: At one of its ends the junction is not consistent with the germline gene, which may arise from a read error. V usage is TRBV6-5 and J usage is TRBJ1-2; TRBD1 might be the D (5 bases). The CDR3 consists of 14 residues. CDR1 is MNHEY, CDR2 SVGAGI, per germline. This CDR3 is CASSAGHSNYDYTF. The CDR3 nucleotides are TGTGCCAGCAGTGCTGGACACTCCAACTATGACTACACCTTC.

The chain couples TRBV20-1 to TRBJ1-1, with 8 bases fitting TRBD1. CDR1 is DFQATT and CDR2 is SNEGSKA in the germline V gene (reference sequence). The CDR3 is 15 residues long. J lost 0 bases, V lost 4 bases, and 7 bases had no gene match. The CDR3 DNA sequence: TGCAGTGCTATCGGACAGGGCGATTTGAACACTGAAGCTTTCTTT. This sequence encodes CSAIGQGDLNTEAFF.

This chain joins TRBV20-1 and TRBJ1-1; D gene ambiguous. Germline V lookup: CDR1 DFQATT, CDR2 SNEGSKA (reference sequence). V was shortened by 0 bases and J by 1 base, with 9 bases between the two germline ends. The CDR3 length is 14 residues. In nucleotides, the CDR3 is TGCAGTGCTAGAGACCCGGGGTGGAACACTGAAGCTTTCTTT. Translating gives CSARDPGWNTEAFF.

The chain combines TRBV6-1 with TRBJ2-7; the D is unclear. Between the trimmed V and J ends, which lost 5 bases and 3 bases, there was a span of 20 bases. Germline V gene sequence: CDR1 MNHNS, CDR2 SASEGT. CDR3 size: 16 residues. CDR3 sequence (DNA): TGTGCCAGCAGTTTTTCACTCCAAATCACGTACTACGAGCAGTACTTC. Its translation: CASSFSLQITYYEQYF.

This chain connects TRBV5-4 to TRBJ1-5, with D possibly being TRBD1 (5 bases). The germline V gene encodes CDR1 SGHNT and CDR2 YYREEE (reference sequence). The CDR3 has 14 amino acids. Trimming removed 0 bases at V and 7 bases at J, with 11 bases between. The CDR3 DNA reads as TGTGCCAGCAGCTTGGAGGGGCTGAGCCAGCCCCAGCATTTT. Amino acid sequence: CASSLEGLSQPQHF.

The chain has TRBV4-2 and TRBJ2-7; 9 nucleotides align to TRBD2. Trimming took 3 bases from V and 6 from J; bases not matched to a gene: 12. From germline, CDR1 is LGHNA and CDR2 YNFKEQ. The length of the CDR3 is 16 residues. CDR3 loop: CASSQTPGTSSREQYF. The CDR3 region has the DNA TGTGCCAGCAGCCAGACCCCCGGGACTAGCTCTCGCGAGCAGTACTTC.

This chain connects TRBV6-5 to TRBJ1-6; no definite D call. The germline V gene encodes CDR1 MNHEY and CDR2 SVGAGI. Trimming removed 5 bases at V and 7 bases at J, with 9 bases between. CDR3 length equals 13 residues. The DNA of the CDR3 is TGTGCCAGCAGTACCTTGACAAATTCACCCCTCCACTTT. The encoded protein is CASSTLTNSPLHF.

The chain links TRBV28 to TRBJ2-7; D gene uncertain. Germline V gene data show CDR1 as MDHEN and CDR2 as SYDVKM. V was clipped by 1 base and J by 2 bases, with 9 bases between them. The CDR3 loop spans 14 amino acids. CDR3 loop: CASSLLARAYEQYF. The CDR3, as DNA: TGTGCCAGCAGTTTATTGGCCCGCGCCTACGAGCAGTACTTC.

This clonotype has a handful of counts. The chain recombines TRBV28 with TRBJ1-1, with no clear D. Trimming pared 7 bases from V and 4 bases from J, leaving 10 bases between. CDR1 and CDR2 (germline): MDHEN, SYDVKM. The CDR3 has 12 residues. The CDR3 nucleotides read TGTGCCAGCACCTTAAGACTCACTGAAGCTTTCTTT. Protein product: CASTLRLTEAFF.

The chain uses TRBV12-3 or TRBV12-4 and TRBJ1-2, with D unclear. Trimming removed 7 bases at V and 8 bases at J, with 14 bases between. CDR3 length equals 12 residues. CDR3 region: CASIIDGPGYTF. In nucleotides, the CDR3 is TGTGCCAGCATCATAGATGGCCCCGGCTACACCTTC.

This clonotype was detected many times. This CDR3 reads CASMPVSGREQYF. In DNA form, the CDR3 reads TGTGCCAGCATGCCGGTTTCGGGGCGCGAGCAGTACTTC. The chain employs TRBV25-1 and TRBJ2-7; the D call may be TRBD1 or TRBD2 (5 bases each). Between the trimmed V and J ends, which lost 7 bases and 6 bases, there was a span of 16 bases. The germline gives CDR1 MGHDK, CDR2 SYGVNS. The CDR3 is made up of 13 amino acids.

This sequence joins TRBV10-2 and TRBJ2-5; 10 bases map to TRBD2. Germline lookup yields CDR1 WSHSY and CDR2 SAAADI. The CDR3 totals 16 residues. J gave up 1 base and V 4 bases, and 6 bases lay outside the gene matches. The CDR3 region is CASSAWTSGGQETQYF. The CDR3 DNA follows: TGCGCCAGCAGTGCCTGGACTAGCGGAGGCCAAGAGACCCAGTACTTC.

The chain is built from TRBV6-2 or TRBV6-3 and TRBJ2-7; 10 bases are a match to TRBD2. V lost 4 bases, J lost 0 bases, and 6 bases stayed unmatched. The CDR3 extends over 16 amino acids. The germline CDR1 and CDR2 sequences are MNHEY and SVGEGT. The CDR3: CASSSITSGVSYEQYF. The CDR3 nucleotides read TGTGCCAGCAGTTCGATCACTAGCGGGGTCTCCTACGAGCAGTACTTC.

CDR3 residues: CSASRRGGYQETQYF. The CDR3 nucleotides read TGCAGTGCTAGCCGGCGCGGGGGTTACCAAGAGACCCAGTACTTC. This rearrangement joins TRBV20-1 to TRBJ2-5, with 7 bases identical to TRBD2. The CDR3 has 15 amino acids. J gave up 0 bases and V 3 bases, and 7 bases lay outside the gene matches. Germline loops: CDR1 DFQATT, CDR2 SNEGSKA (reference sequence).

This chain uses TRBV5-1 with TRBJ2-5; TRBD1 matches at 7 bases. The J call is in doubt because the DNA end fits TRBJ2-7 better. The CDR3 has 16 residues. The V gene's germline CDR1 is SGHRS and CDR2 YFSETQ. CDR3 amino acids: CASRDSLDRAPYEQYF. The CDR3 DNA reads TGCGCCAGCAGAGACTCCCTCGACAGGGCTCCGTACGAGCAGTACTTC.

The chain has TRBV7-2 and TRBJ1-6; TRBD1 matches 8 bases. CDR1 and CDR2 from the germline V gene are SGHTA and FQGNSA. Trimming removed 8 bases from V and 5 bases from J; junction bases left unmatched: 5. The CDR3 sequence is 14 residues long. The CDR3 coding sequence is TGTGCCAGCTTTGGGACAGGTCATAATTCACCCCTCCACTTT. It is translated as CASFGTGHNSPLHF.

This sequence joins TRBV5-6 and TRBJ1-1; D is possibly TRBD1 (6 bases). Germline CDR1 reads SGHDT; CDR2 reads YYEEEE. CDR3 length equals 16 residues. V gave up 0 bases and J gave up 1 base, with 13 bases separating them. CDR3: CASSLAWTARNTEAFF. Here the CDR3 DNA reads TGTGCCAGCAGCTTGGCGTGGACAGCCCGGAACACTGAAGCTTTCTTT. Complete variable domain (other parts from reference TRBV5-6 and TRBJ1-1): DAGVTQSPTHLIKTRGQQVTLRCSPKSGHDTVSWYQQALGQGPQFIFQYYEEEERQRGNFPDRFSGHQFPNYSSELNVNALLLGDSALYLCASSLAWTARNTEAFFGQGTRLTVV.

The chain is built from TRBV29-1 and TRBJ1-2; perhaps TRBD1 as D (6 bases). The V gene lost 2 bases and the J gene lost 4 bases, with 20 bases spanning the gap. The CDR3 has 16 amino acids. Per germline, CDR1 SQVTM and CDR2 ANQGSEA. CDR3 in amino acids: CSVERPAQGWAYGYTF. CDR3 in DNA: TGCAGCGTTGAACGCCCGGCACAGGGTTGGGCCTATGGCTACACCTTC.

This clonotype was observed a handful of times. The J gene is TRBJ2-3, the V gene TRBV20-1; D is perhaps TRBD1 or TRBD2 (6 bases each). The CDR3 runs to 16 residues. V was shortened by 7 bases and J by 3 bases, with 23 bases between the two germline ends. Germline V gives CDR1 DFQATT, CDR2 SNEGSKA (reference sequence). DNA for the CDR3: TGCAGTGTGCGAATCGGGCTAGCGAGGGGGACAGATACGCAGTATTTT. Its protein is CSVRIGLARGTDTQYF.

This chain links TRBV24-1 with TRBJ1-2, with 7 positions matching TRBD1. CDR1 is KGHDR, CDR2 SFDVKD, per germline. The CDR3 is 13 amino acids. Unmatched junction bases numbered 5, after V lost 7 bases and J lost 4 bases. DNA of the CDR3: TGTGCCACCAGCCCCGGGACAGCCTATGGCTACACCTTC. Translated, it gives CATSPGTAYGYTF.

This chain joins TRBV5-1 and TRBJ2-3, with D hard to call. This CDR3 contains 14 residues. V lost 0 bases and J 2 bases, leaving 7 bases between the germline ends. Per the germline V gene, CDR1 is SGHRS and CDR2 is YFSETQ. In DNA, the CDR3 is TGCGCCAGCAGCTTGGGCGCCTACACAGATACGCAGTATTTT. It yields the protein CASSLGAYTDTQYF.

This clonotype was detected a few times. J is TRBJ1-2 and V is TRBV3-1, with 9 nucleotides matching TRBD1. The CDR3 extends over 14 amino acids. Germline CDR1 reads LGHDT; CDR2 reads YNNKEL (reference sequence). Unmatched junction bases numbered 6, after V lost 2 bases and J lost 8 bases. The CDR3 nucleotides are TGTGCCAGCAGCCAAACCGGGACAGGGTCCGGCTACACCTTC. This encodes CASSQTGTGSGYTF.

The V and J genes are TRBV3-1 and TRBJ2-5; D unclear. Between the trimmed V and J ends, which lost 0 bases and 13 bases, there was a span of 9 bases. Germline CDR1 and CDR2: LGHDT and YNNKEL (reference sequence). The CDR3 totals 11 residues. The CDR3 DNA reads TGTGCCAGCAGCCAAGACCGAGAATGGTACTTC. Its protein is CASSQDREWYF.

The V and J genes are TRBV5-1 and TRBJ1-2, with 7 positions matching TRBD1. CDR3 length: 13 amino acids. The J segment lost 8 bases and the V segment lost 0 bases, leaving 4 bases of the junction unmatched. The germline gives CDR1 SGHRS, CDR2 YFSETQ. CDR3 residues: CASSLGQGRGYTF. The CDR3 DNA follows: TGCGCCAGCAGCTTGGGACAGGGCCGGGGCTACACCTTC.

This clonotype came up a few times. The rearrangement links TRBV5-5 to TRBJ2-3, with D unresolved. V shed 1 base and J shed 3 bases, with 9 bases lying between them. CDR1 is SGHKS, CDR2 YYEKEE, per germline (reference sequence). The CDR3 extends over 14 amino acids. The CDR3 reads CASSLYTDTDTQYF. The CDR3 DNA follows: TGTGCCAGCAGCTTGTACACGGATACAGATACGCAGTATTTT. Complete variable domain (other parts from reference TRBV5-5 and TRBJ2-3): DAGVTQSPTHLIKTRGQQVTLRCSPISGHKSVSWYQQVLGQGPQFIFQYYEKEERGRGNFPDRFSARQFPNYSSELNVNALLLGDSALYLCASSLYTDTDTQYFGPGTRLTVL.

The gene calls are TRBV3-1 and TRBJ1-1; 8 bases align to TRBD1. Trimming removed 0 bases from V and 6 bases from J; junction bases left unmatched: 12. The germline gives CDR1 LGHDT, CDR2 YNNKEL (reference sequence). The CDR3 totals 17 residues. CDR3 DNA sequence: TGTGCCAGCAGCCAAGATGAGGCGACAGGGGTTTGGGCTGAAGCTTTCTTT. This gives the protein CASSQDEATGVWAEAFF.

This clonotype appeared a few times. The V call is TRBV7-9, the J call TRBJ2-7, with D possibly being TRBD1 (5 bases). V lost 2 bases to trimming and J lost 1 base, with 9 bases between them. Germline lookup yields CDR1 SEHNR and CDR2 FQNEAQ (reference sequence). The CDR3 covers 14 residues. The CDR3 nucleotides are TGTGCCAGCAGCTTAACCCCAGGGTCCTACGAGCAGTACTTC. Encoded protein: CASSLTPGSYEQYF. Filled out from reference TRBV7-9 and TRBJ2-7, the complete variable domain reads DTGVSQNPRHKITKRGQNVTFRCDPISEHNRLYWYRQTLGQGPEFLTYFQNEAQLEKSRLLSDRFSAERPKGSFSTLEIQRTEQGDSAMYLCASSLTPGSYEQYFGPGTRLTVT.